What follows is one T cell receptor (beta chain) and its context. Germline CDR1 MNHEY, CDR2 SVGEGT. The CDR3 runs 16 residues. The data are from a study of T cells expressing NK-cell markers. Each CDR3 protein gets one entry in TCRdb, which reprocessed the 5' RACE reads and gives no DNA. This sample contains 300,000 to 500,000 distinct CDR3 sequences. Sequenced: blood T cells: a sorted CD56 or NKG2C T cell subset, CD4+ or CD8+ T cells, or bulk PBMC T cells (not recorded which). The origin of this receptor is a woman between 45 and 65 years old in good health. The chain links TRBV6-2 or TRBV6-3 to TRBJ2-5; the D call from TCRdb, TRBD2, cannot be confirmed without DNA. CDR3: CASSYSLVSEKETQYF.